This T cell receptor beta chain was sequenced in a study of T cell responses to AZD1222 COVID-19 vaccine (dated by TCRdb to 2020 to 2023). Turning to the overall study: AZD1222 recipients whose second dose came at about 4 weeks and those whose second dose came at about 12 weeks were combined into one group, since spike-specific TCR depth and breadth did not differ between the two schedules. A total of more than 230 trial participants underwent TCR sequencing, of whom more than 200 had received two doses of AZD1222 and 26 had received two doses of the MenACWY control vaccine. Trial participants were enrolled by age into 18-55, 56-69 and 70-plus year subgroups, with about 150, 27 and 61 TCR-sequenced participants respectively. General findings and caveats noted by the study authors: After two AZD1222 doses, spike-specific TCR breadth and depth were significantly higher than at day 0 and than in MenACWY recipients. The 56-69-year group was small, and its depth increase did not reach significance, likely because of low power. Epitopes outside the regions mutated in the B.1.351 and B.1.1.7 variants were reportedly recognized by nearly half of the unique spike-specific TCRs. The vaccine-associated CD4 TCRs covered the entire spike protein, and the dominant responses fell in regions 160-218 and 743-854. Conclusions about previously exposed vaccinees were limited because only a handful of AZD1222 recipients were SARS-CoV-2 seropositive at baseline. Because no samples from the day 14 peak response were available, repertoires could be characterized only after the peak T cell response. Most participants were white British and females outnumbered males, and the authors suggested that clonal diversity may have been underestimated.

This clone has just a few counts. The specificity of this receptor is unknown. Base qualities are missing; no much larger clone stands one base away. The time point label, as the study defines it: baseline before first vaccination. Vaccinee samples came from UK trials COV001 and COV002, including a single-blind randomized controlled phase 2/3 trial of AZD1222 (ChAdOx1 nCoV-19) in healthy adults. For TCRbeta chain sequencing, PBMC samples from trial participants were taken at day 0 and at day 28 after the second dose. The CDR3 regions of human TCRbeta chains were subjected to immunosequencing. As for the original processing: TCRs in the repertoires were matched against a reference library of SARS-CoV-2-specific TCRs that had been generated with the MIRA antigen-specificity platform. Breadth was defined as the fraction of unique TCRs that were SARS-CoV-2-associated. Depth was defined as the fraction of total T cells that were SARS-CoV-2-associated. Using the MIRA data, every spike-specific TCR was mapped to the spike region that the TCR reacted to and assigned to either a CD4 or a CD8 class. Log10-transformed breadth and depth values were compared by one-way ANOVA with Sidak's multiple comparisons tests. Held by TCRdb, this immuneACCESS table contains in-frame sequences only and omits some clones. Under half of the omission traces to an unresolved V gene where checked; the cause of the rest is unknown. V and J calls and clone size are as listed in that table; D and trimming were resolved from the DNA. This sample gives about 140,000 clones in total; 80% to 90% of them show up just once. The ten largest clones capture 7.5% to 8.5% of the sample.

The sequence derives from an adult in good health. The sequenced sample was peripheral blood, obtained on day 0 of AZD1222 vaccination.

The DNA reads TGTGCCAGCAGCCAAGATAAGGTTCCTGATTACAGCTCCTATAATTCACCCCTCCACTTT. This codes for CASSQDKVPDYSSYNSPLHF. The chain was built from TRBV4-2 and TRBJ1-6; the D gene is not confidently resolved. From a lookup of the germline V gene, CDR1 and CDR2 are LGHNA and YNFKEQ. The CDR3 measures 20 amino acids from cysteine to phenylalanine. The read is trimmed to its CDR3 DNA, 60 bases read in frame from base 1. V is cut by 0 bases and J by 0 bases, and the space between the germline ends is 18 bases.